The 9 T cell receptor beta chains reported below all come from one sample, sequenced in a study of regulatory T cells in long-lasting Graves disease (dated by TCRdb to the early 2020s). The time point label on this specimen signifies: newly diagnosed GD, antithyroid drugs for less than 3 months. For both TCR sequencing and RNA sequencing, RNA was extracted from PBMCs using TRIzol. The protocol used for the library was multiplex PCR. Sequencing took place on an Illumina HiSeq 4000. TCR beta libraries were built with iRepertoire HTBI primers and Arm-PCR amplification of CDR3 regions. Using fastp trimming at Q25 and MiXCR clonotype assembly, TCRdb reanalyzed the public sequencing data and kept in-frame beta chains. Identical CDR3 proteins give one entry, which carries the most common genes and DNA. The sample data list some 460,000 distinct CDR3 sequences, and about 17% of these were observed just once. The ten biggest clones cover 9% to 15% of the sample.

The same data also went into a second study, on T cells in Graves' hyperthyroidism and ophthalmopathy.

Sequenced material: peripheral blood mononuclear cells (PBMCs), taken at new diagnosis, from a patient treated with antithyroid drugs. The receptor set was obtained from a man in his forties with Graves disease. Donor details come from another sample of the same person, matched by shared clones.

This clonotype was counted between two and nine times. This chain uses TRBV2 with TRBJ2-7; 7 positions agree with TRBD1. With 6 bases clipped from V and 3 bases from J, the junction kept 5 bases outside the gene matches. This CDR3 contains 13 residues. Germline lookup yields CDR1 SNHLY and CDR2 FYNNEI. CDR3 nucleotides: TGTGCCAGCAGAAGGACAGGAGTCTACGAGCAGTACTTC. This gives the protein CASRRTGVYEQYF.

This clonotype was seen at least ten times. Its ends do not fully match the called genes, so a read error is possible. J is TRBJ2-1 and V is TRBV5-1; a possible D gene is TRBD1 (6 bases). Germline-derived CDR1 and CDR2 are SGHRS and YFSETQ. The CDR3 consists of 14 residues. The CDR3 DNA is TGTGCCAGCAGCTTGGGGGCAAACTACAATGAGCAGTTCTTC. This sequence encodes CASSLGANYNEQFF.

In its sample, this clonotype was seen many times. CDR3 nucleotides: TGTGCCAGCAGCCGAGACAGGGGTGAGCAGTTCTTC. Amino acid sequence: CASSRDRGEQFF. The chain uses TRBV3-1 and TRBJ2-1, with 8 bases that match TRBD1. The germline gives CDR1 LGHDT, CDR2 YNNKEL (reference sequence). This CDR3 region has 12 residues. V shed 4 bases and J 9 bases; nucleotides not matched to a gene: 2.

The gene calls are TRBV20-1 and TRBJ2-3, with TRBD2 matching 7 bases. The CDR3 runs 15 residues. Per germline, CDR1 DFQATT and CDR2 SNEGSKA (reference sequence). V lost 4 bases to trimming and J lost 4 bases; unmatched junction nucleotides: 11. CDR3 DNA sequence: TGCAGTGCTAACCCTATGGCGGGAGCTGCAGATACGCAGTATTTT. Translating gives CSANPMAGAADTQYF.

This clonotype was observed a few times. At one of its ends the junction is not consistent with the germline gene, which may arise from a read error. The chain is built from TRBV24-1 and TRBJ2-3; possibly TRBD1 for D (5 bases). The CDR3 length is 15 residues. From germline, CDR1 is KGHDR and CDR2 SFDVKD. In nucleotides, the CDR3 is TGTGCCACCAGTGCTTTGGGGCTTGGCGCAGATACGCAGTATTTT. Protein product: CATSALGLGADTQYF.

This clonotype was detected ten times or more. J is TRBJ2-7 and V is TRBV5-1, with 9 positions matching TRBD1. The CDR3 length is 15 residues. Germline assignment: CDR1 SGHRS and CDR2 YFSETQ. Trimming at V came to 0 bases and at J to 7 bases, leaving 8 bases not matched to a gene. This CDR3 is CASSLAGTGSFEQYF. The CDR3 DNA follows: TGCGCCAGCAGCTTGGCGGGGACAGGGTCCTTTGAGCAGTACTTC. Using reference TRBV5-1 and TRBJ2-7 for the parts outside the CDR3, the full variable domain is KAGVTQTPRYLIKTRGQQVTLSCSPISGHRSVSWYQQTPGQGLQFLFEYFSETQRNKGNFPGRFSGRQFSNSRSEMNVSTLELGDSALYLCASSLAGTGSFEQYFGPGTRLTVT.

The table lists this clonotype with many counts. This chain uses TRBV6-2 or TRBV6-3 with TRBJ2-5; 12 nucleotides match TRBD2. Germline V lookup: CDR1 MNHEY, CDR2 SVGEGT. The CDR3 totals 16 residues. Trimming took 4 bases from V and 7 from J; bases not matched to a gene: 10. CDR3 amino acids: CASSWTRLAGEGTQYF. DNA for the CDR3: TGTGCCAGCAGTTGGACAAGACTAGCGGGAGAGGGGACCCAGTACTTC.

This clonotype was counted many times. The V gene is TRBV12-3 or TRBV12-4, the J gene TRBJ2-3; 10 nucleotides line up with TRBD2. The CDR3 spans 19 residues. V lost 6 bases to trimming and J lost 5 bases; unmatched junction nucleotides: 20. As DNA, the CDR3 is TGTGCCAGCAGCGGGCCGGGAAGGAGCAAAGCGGGAGGGGGAGATACGCAGTATTTT. It yields the protein CASSGPGRSKAGGGDTQYF.

This clonotype was seen at least ten times. The V gene is TRBV29-1, the J gene TRBJ2-3, with TRBD2 as a possible D gene (6 bases). This CDR3 spans 13 amino acids. Looked up from germline, CDR1 is SQVTM and CDR2 is ANQGSEA. The ends were cut back, 3 bases at V and 9 bases at J, with 16 bases in the middle. The DNA of the CDR3 is TGCAGCGTTGAGCGCTTACTCCGGGAGACGCAGTATTTT. It specifies CSVERLLRETQYF.